Sequencing of this TCR beta chain was carried out in a study of multiple sclerosis patients with progressive multifocal leukoencephalopathy. Study conclusions and caveats: The findings' link to JC virus versus immunocompromise remained uncertain. At PML onset, no shared TRBV or TRBJ gene usage was seen.

This was a survey-level run. Measured with immunoSEQ multiplex PCR; TCRdb has only the in-frame clones, and not every one. The data hold some 28,000 clones, with around 87% observed a single time. As to time point: about a year of natalizumab therapy. All patients had prior interferon beta, and all PML patients were female. About this clone: The antigen is undetermined.

Germline V lookup: CDR1 SGDLS, CDR2 YYNGEE. The CDR3 has 18 amino acids. Deletions cut 4 bases from V and 0 bases from J, with 17 bases between. This material consisted of PBMCs, taken from a patient treated with natalizumab. The sequence was obtained from a human donor with multiple sclerosis. This chain connects TRBV9 to TRBJ2-6, with D unclear. CDR3 DNA sequence: TGTGCCAGCAGCCCCGACCTTATACAGAGCTCTGGGGCCAACGTCCTGACTTTC. Translating gives CASSPDLIQSSGANVLTF.